This T cell receptor (beta chain) was sequenced in a study of cytomegalovirus exposure and HLA in healthy donors. This clone counts as medium-sized. Its antigen remains unknown. Germline V lookup: CDR1 MNHNS, CDR2 SASEGT. The length of the CDR3 is 15 residues. The ends lost 11 bases at V and 0 bases at J; junction bases unmatched: 7. Study results and caveats: The productive fraction for most TCR beta V segments was about 90% or about 30% in an earlier analysis. It was only CMV serostatus that was available as immune exposure information.

Amplification used 60 Vbeta primers and 13 Jbeta primers. Using immunoSEQ multiplex PCR, the repertoire was profiled, and TCRdb retains in-frame clones only, with some absent. Counted here are about 70,000 clones, around 68% occurring once; the ten biggest clones make up approximately 11%. Sample: PBMCs. The sequence came from a woman aged 25-40 years in good health and CMV-seronegative. The chain carries TRBV6-1 and TRBJ2-6; 7 nucleotides line up with TRBD1. CDR3 coding DNA: TGTGCCGCCGGGACAGAGAGCTCTGGGGCCAACGTCCTGACTTTC. Amino acid sequence: CAAGTESSGANVLTF.